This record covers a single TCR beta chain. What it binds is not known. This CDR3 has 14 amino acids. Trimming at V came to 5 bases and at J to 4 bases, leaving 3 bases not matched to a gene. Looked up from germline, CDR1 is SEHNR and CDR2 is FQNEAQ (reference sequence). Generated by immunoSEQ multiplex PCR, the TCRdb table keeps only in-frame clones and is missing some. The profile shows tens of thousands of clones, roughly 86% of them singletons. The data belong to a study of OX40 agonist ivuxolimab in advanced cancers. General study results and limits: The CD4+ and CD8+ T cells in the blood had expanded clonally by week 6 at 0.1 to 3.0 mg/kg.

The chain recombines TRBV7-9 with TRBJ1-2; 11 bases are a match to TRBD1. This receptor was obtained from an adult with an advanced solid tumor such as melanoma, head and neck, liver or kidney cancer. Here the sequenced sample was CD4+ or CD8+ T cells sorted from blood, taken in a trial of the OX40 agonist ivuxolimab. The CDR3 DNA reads TGTGCCAGCAGCGGGGGACAGGGGGGCTATGGCTACACCTTC. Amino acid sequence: CASSGGQGGYGYTF.